The rows below give T cell receptor beta chains drawn from one sample of a study of preoperative IRX-2 immunotherapy in early breast cancer. Produced via immunoSEQ multiplex PCR; TCRdb's table is partial and in-frame only. The data contain about 33,000 clones, around nine tenths of them seen just once; the ten biggest clones take up 1.5% to 2%. This material consisted of tumor tissue, taken after IRX-2 immunotherapy. The source of these receptors is a human donor with breast cancer. Both conserved end residues are part of each CDR3. The order of the fields is V gene, CDR3 length, J gene, CDR3 protein.

V gene: TRBV6-8
CDR3 length: 16
J gene: TRBJ1-1
CDR3 protein: CASKVDRGPSGTEAFF

V gene: TRBV6-8
CDR3 length: 16
J gene: TRBJ1-2
CDR3 protein: CASSLVGTGGGYGYTF

V gene: TRBV6-4
CDR3 length: 17
J gene: TRBJ2-1
CDR3 protein: CASSEAPGLAGVHEQFF

V gene: TRBV19
CDR3 length: 15
J gene: TRBJ1-1
CDR3 protein: CASSKGQGAGTEAFF

V gene: TRBV6-8
CDR3 length: 13
J gene: TRBJ1-2
CDR3 protein: CASRTGDPYGYTF

V gene: TRBV6-8
CDR3 length: 15
J gene: TRBJ2-3
CDR3 protein: CASNPGLADTDTQYF

V gene: TRBV19
CDR3 length: 15
J gene: TRBJ2-3
CDR3 protein: CASSMGAGGADTQYF

V gene: TRBV28
CDR3 length: 22
J gene: TRBJ2-5
CDR3 protein: CASSFPTPTPGQGALSQETQYF

V gene: TRBV7-7
CDR3 length: 17
J gene: TRBJ1-3
CDR3 protein: CASSLGAGVPSGNTIYF

V gene: TRBV12-2
CDR3 length: 14
J gene: TRBJ2-2
CDR3 protein: CAGRLDGNTGELFF

V gene: TRBV6-8
CDR3 length: 13
J gene: TRBJ2-1
CDR3 protein: CASSSSTYNEQFF

V gene: TRBV28
CDR3 length: 12
J gene: TRBJ1-4
CDR3 protein: CASSLGEKKLFF

V gene: TRBV7-7
CDR3 length: 15
J gene: TRBJ2-3
CDR3 protein: CASSRQASRADTQYF

V gene: TRBV14
CDR3 length: 14
J gene: TRBJ1-6
CDR3 protein: CASSRRENNSPLHF

V gene: TRBV6-8
CDR3 length: 13
J gene: TRBJ1-1
CDR3 protein: CATLGQGKTEAFF

V gene: TRBV11-3
CDR3 length: 15
J gene: TRBJ2-3
CDR3 protein: CASSLVSGRTDTQYF

V gene: TRBV6-8
CDR3 length: 13
J gene: TRBJ1-4
CDR3 protein: CASTSGGNEKLFF

V gene: TRBV10-2
CDR3 length: 13
J gene: TRBJ2-1
CDR3 protein: CASSEFLQNEQFF

V gene: TRBV28
CDR3 length: 16
J gene: TRBJ1-3
CDR3 protein: CASSSPIRQSGNTIYF

V gene: TRBV11-3
CDR3 length: 14
J gene: TRBJ1-2
CDR3 protein: CASRRGQGDYGYTF

V gene: TRBV6-8
CDR3 length: 13
J gene: TRBJ1-2
CDR3 protein: CASSYSQGNGYTF

V gene: TRBV11-3
CDR3 length: 16
J gene: TRBJ2-3
CDR3 protein: CASSPFGGPSTDTQYF

V gene: TRBV6-8
CDR3 length: 14
J gene: TRBJ2-5
CDR3 protein: CASSRTAFQETQYF

V gene: TRBV19
CDR3 length: 14
J gene: TRBJ1-2
CDR3 protein: CASSIGTTNYGYTF

V gene: TRBV6-8
CDR3 length: 16
J gene: TRBJ1-3
CDR3 protein: CAISVGTGVSGNTIYF

V gene: TRBV11-3
CDR3 length: 15
J gene: TRBJ1-1
CDR3 protein: CASSLPRGMNTEAFF

V gene: TRBV28
CDR3 length: 18
J gene: TRBJ2-3
CDR3 protein: CASSSIYRLAGGQDTQYF

V gene: TRBV6-7
CDR3 length: 15
J gene: TRBJ2-7
CDR3 protein: CASSYGGTGGSEQYF

V gene: TRBV5-1
CDR3 length: 15
J gene: TRBJ2-3
CDR3 protein: CASSLVLGRIDTQYF

V gene: TRBV7-1
CDR3 length: 18
J gene: TRBJ1-3
CDR3 protein: CASSSPRPGEGTGNTIYF

V gene: TRBV28
CDR3 length: 16
J gene: TRBJ1-2
CDR3 protein: CASSYPPGQGNYGYTF

V gene: TRBV18
CDR3 length: 16
J gene: TRBJ1-2
CDR3 protein: CASSSRDGFLNYGYTF

V gene: TRBV7-6
CDR3 length: 14
J gene: TRBJ2-2
CDR3 protein: CASSLGRGTGELFF

V gene: TRBV19
CDR3 length: 15
J gene: TRBJ1-5
CDR3 protein: CATRTGFVSNQPQHF